This T cell receptor beta chain stems from a study of T-cell memory formation after mild COVID-19 (dated by TCRdb to about 2021). Background on the whole study: Most TCR sequence clusters were specific to one of the two donors. The cohort comprised two young, previously healthy adult volunteers, one female and one male. In a couple of donors, T-cell clones that expanded and contracted after mild COVID-19 were followed by sequencing TCRalpha and TCRbeta repertoires longitudinally. What the work shows at the level of the full study, not this receptor alone: Clones that contracted from day 15 to 85 showed balanced CD4/CD8 phenotypes, whereas a second wave of clones that expanded from day 15 to 37 leaned towards CD4+. Contracting CD4+ clones were located mainly in the CM and EM memory subsets, whereas CD8+ clones were found to be enriched in EMRA. Some responding clones were found in pre-infection memory, which suggests that pre-existing cross-reactive memory T cells took part in the SARS-CoV-2 response. Whether the second-wave clones peaking on day 37 were SARS-CoV-2 specific was not confirmed. Only a couple of mild cases were covered by the study, and larger cohorts that include severe cases with pre-infection samples were considered necessary.

This clonotype was seen a few times. Which antigen it targets is not known. No much larger clone exists at a distance of one base, and base qualities are not known. Ficoll-Paque density gradient centrifugation was the method used to isolate PBMCs. TCRdb shows the sequencer as Illumina NovaSeq 6000. TCRalpha and TCRbeta cDNA libraries were built by 5'RACE with constant-segment primers, adding sample barcodes and unique molecular identifiers. RNA was extracted from every sample with Trizol reagent. Library amplification was performed in two PCR steps, and a second sample barcode and Illumina TruSeq adapters were introduced in the second step. Sequencing of libraries was performed on an Illumina NovaSeq with 2 x 150 bp paired-end reads. Per the authors' processing: Demultiplexing of reads and collapsing into UMI-guided consensus sequences were performed with migec v1.2.7. Using mixcr v2.1.11, UMI consensuses were aligned to TRA and TRB V and J templates and then assembled into clonotypes. Expanded or contracted clonotypes were those called significant by both edgeR and NoisET, with noise models trained on biological replicates. For edgeR calls, the cutoffs were a false discovery rate-adjusted p below 0.01 and a log2 fold-change threshold of 1. PCA with hierarchical clustering of max-normalized trajectories of the 1000 most abundant clonotypes was used as exploratory dynamics analysis. Separately sequenced CD4+ and CD8+ repertoires were used to assign the CD4 or CD8 phenotype of responding clones. Using fastp at Q25 and MiXCR, TCRdb reprocessed the public reads and kept productive beta chains. Rows merge per CDR3 protein into single entries with the most common DNA and genes. These V and J calls rely on TCRdb rather than the paper's analysis. The sample includes hundreds of thousands of distinct CDR3 sequences, with approximately 15% observed a single time. Approximately 21% of the sample rests with the top ten.

Sequenced: PBMCs or a T cell subset sorted from them (not recorded which). This clonotype was sampled from a man aged 18 to 30 who had mild COVID-19 (a few samples of this study predate the infection). The sample titles of this study are shuffled in the database, so cell type and time point are left out; the donor was told from shared clones.

The CDR3 protein: CASSPPRGRQFYNEQFF. The DNA sequence is TGTGCCAGCAGCCCACCCAGGGGGCGTCAATTCTACAATGAGCAGTTCTTC. The rearrangement combines TRBV7-8 with TRBJ2-1, with TRBD1 matching 8 junction bases. The germline V gene encodes CDR1 SGHVS and CDR2 FQNEAQ. The CDR3, from cysteine to phenylalanine, totals 17 residues. The only DNA kept is the CDR3, 51 bases in frame from the first base. Trimming accounts for 5 bases at V and 3 bases at J, while the number of junction bases matched to no gene is 12.